One and the same sample provided the 13 T cell receptor beta chains below, sequenced in a study of blood T cell repertoires in COVID-19. Some clones are missing from TCRdb's copy, which holds only in-frame ones; the method was immunoSEQ multiplex PCR. The sample has under 250,000 clones; about 86% are singletons. The sequenced sample consisted of peripheral blood. Receptors were obtained from a man between 45 and 60 years old with active or convalescent COVID-19.

The CDR3 reads CASTAVGINSPLHF. CDR3 coding DNA: TGTGCCAGCACTGCGGTCGGAATAAATTCACCCCTCCACTTT. V gene TRBV2 combines with J gene TRBJ1-6, with D uncertain. The CDR3 totals 14 residues. Looked up from germline, CDR1 is SNHLY and CDR2 is FYNNEI. V was trimmed by 7 bases and J by 7 bases, leaving 14 bases between them.

In nucleotides, the CDR3 is TGTGCCAGCAGTTACACCGACAGCTATGGCTACACCTTC. It codes for CASSYTDSYGYTF. The V gene is TRBV6-5, the J gene TRBJ1-2; weak D call: TRBD1 (5 bases). The V end was cut by 2 bases, the J end by 4 bases, with 8 bases between. CDR1 and CDR2 from the germline V gene are MNHEY and SVGAGI. This CDR3 comprises 13 residues.

A remark on this clone: The junction departs from germline at one end; a sequencing error may be responsible. This chain links TRBV7-7 with TRBJ2-5; 11 nucleotides match TRBD2. The CDR3 is 16 residues long. The germline CDR1 and CDR2 sequences are SSHAT and FNYEAQ (reference sequence). The CDR3 sequence: CASSLGLAGGAETQYF. The DNA for the CDR3 is TGTGCTAGCAGCTTAGGGCTAGCGGGGGGTGCAGAGACCCAGTACTTC.

V and J are TRBV19 and TRBJ1-2; tentatively, D is TRBD1 (6 bases). CDR1 and CDR2 (germline): LNHDA, SQIVND (reference sequence). The CDR3 extends over 16 amino acids. V lost 3 bases and J 1 base, leaving 15 bases between the germline ends. The CDR3 DNA sequence: TGTGCCAGTAGTATCCAGGGGAACCCGGTTAACTATGGCTACACCTTC. Its translation is CASSIQGNPVNYGYTF. The full variable domain, completed using reference TRBV19 and TRBJ1-2, is DGGITQSPKYLFRKEGQNVTLSCEQNLNHDAMYWYRQDPGQGLRLIYYSQIVNDFQKGDIAEGYSVSREKKESFPLTVTSAQKNPTAFYLCASSIQGNPVNYGYTFGSGTRLTVV.

This chain joins TRBV2 and TRBJ2-7; D perhaps matches TRBD1 (6 bases). Germline values: CDR1 SNHLY, CDR2 FYNNEI. The CDR3 consists of 13 residues. The germline V and J ends were trimmed by 0 bases and 5 bases, with 8 bases remaining between them. CDR3 coding DNA: TGTGCCAGCAGTGAAGCAGAGGGGGACGAGCAGTACTTC. Amino acid sequence: CASSEAEGDEQYF.

The chain employs TRBV24-1 and TRBJ1-1; D uncertain. Germline assignment: CDR1 KGHDR and CDR2 SFDVKD. The CDR3 totals 11 residues. V shed 3 bases and J shed 7 bases, with 5 bases lying between them. The CDR3 loop is CATSDGFEAFF. CDR3 DNA: TGTGCCACCAGTGATGGCTTTGAAGCTTTCTTT.

This chain links TRBV9 with TRBJ2-2, with 7 bases matching TRBD1. V lost 5 bases to trimming and J lost 5 bases; unmatched junction nucleotides: 0. CDR1 is SGDLS and CDR2 is YYNGEE in the germline V gene. The CDR3 runs 12 residues. The CDR3 here is CASRTGTGELFF. The CDR3 DNA follows: TGTGCCAGCAGGACAGGGACCGGGGAGCTGTTTTTT.

The chain couples TRBV9 to TRBJ2-7; D is unresolved. Germline CDR1 reads SGDLS; CDR2 reads YYNGEE. Trimming removed 3 bases from V and 6 bases from J, with 10 bases in between. The CDR3 length is 12 residues. CDR3 in DNA: TGTGCCAGCAGCGGACGACTGGGCGAGCAGTACTTC. Translated: CASSGRLGEQYF.

The rearrangement uses TRBV7-9 and TRBJ2-7; TRBD1 agrees at 7 bases. The CDR3 has 13 residues. V lost 7 bases, J lost 1 base, and 4 bases stayed unmatched. The germline V gene encodes CDR1 SEHNR and CDR2 FQNEAQ (reference sequence). Here the CDR3 DNA reads TGTGCCAGCACCCCGGACAGGTCCTACGAGCAGTACTTC. This translates into CASTPDRSYEQYF.

The chain uses TRBV5-1 and TRBJ2-4, with TRBD1 matching 8 bases. CDR1 and CDR2 from the germline V gene are SGHRS and YFSETQ. This CDR3 has 20 residues. Germline trimming cut 2 bases from V and 1 base from J; bases unmatched to any gene: 17. CDR3 residues: CASSLDPGQASSGAKNIQYF. The CDR3 nucleotides read TGCGCCAGCAGCTTAGATCCGGGACAGGCTTCTTCGGGGGCCAAAAACATTCAGTACTTC.

The genes are TRBV3-1 (or the pseudogene TRBV3-2) and TRBJ2-7; TRBD2 agrees at 11 bases. Looked up from germline, CDR1 is LGHDT and CDR2 is YNNKEL (reference sequence). V lost 2 bases and J lost 7; bases outside the gene matches: 10. The CDR3 length is 16 residues. The DNA for the CDR3 is TGTGCCAGCAGCCAACTTAGCGGGAGGGTGGCGTGGGAGCAGTACTTC. This codes for CASSQLSGRVAWEQYF.

V is TRBV5-1 and J is TRBJ2-1; TRBD1 might be the D (6 bases). Germline V gives CDR1 SGHRS, CDR2 YFSETQ. The germline V and J ends were trimmed by 4 bases and 4 bases, with 12 bases remaining between them. CDR3 size: 14 residues. The chain's CDR3 is CASSRLQGYNEQFF. CDR3 bases: TGCGCCAGCAGCCGGTTACAGGGTTACAATGAGCAGTTCTTC. Full variable domain (outside the CDR3, taken from reference TRBV5-1 and TRBJ2-1): KAGVTQTPRYLIKTRGQQVTLSCSPISGHRSVSWYQQTPGQGLQFLFEYFSETQRNKGNFPGRFSGRQFSNSRSEMNVSTLELGDSALYLCASSRLQGYNEQFFGPGTRLTVL.

This clone was seen a handful of times. V gene TRBV5-1 combines with J gene TRBJ1-1; no clear D. This CDR3 has 13 residues. Germline CDR1 reads SGHRS; CDR2 reads YFSETQ. V lost 1 base and J 3 bases, leaving 7 bases between the germline ends. The CDR3: CASSLQRDTEAFF. Written as DNA, the CDR3 is TGCGCCAGCAGCTTGCAGAGGGACACTGAAGCTTTCTTT.